This TCR beta chain appears in the sequencing data of a study of shared clonotypes between healthy human individuals. TCRdb keeps only in-frame clones here, not all; method: immunoSEQ multiplex PCR. The table includes 2.3 million or so clones, over 90% detected once. The CDR3 contains 14 residues. V lost 4 bases and J 3 bases, leaving 14 bases between the germline ends. Germline V gene lookup returns CDR1 SGHRS and CDR2 YFSETQ. This clonotype originated in a man aged 18-30 years in good health. Some clones in this sample may be carry-over from other donors' samples. Input material: naive CD4+ T cells from PBMCs. Subset noted: CD45RA+ positively selected. The chain combines TRBV5-1 with TRBJ2-7; D is uncertain. CDR3 coding DNA: TGCGCCAGCAGCCTCCCCGTTGATGGCTACGAGCAGTACTTC. It yields the protein CASSLPVDGYEQYF.